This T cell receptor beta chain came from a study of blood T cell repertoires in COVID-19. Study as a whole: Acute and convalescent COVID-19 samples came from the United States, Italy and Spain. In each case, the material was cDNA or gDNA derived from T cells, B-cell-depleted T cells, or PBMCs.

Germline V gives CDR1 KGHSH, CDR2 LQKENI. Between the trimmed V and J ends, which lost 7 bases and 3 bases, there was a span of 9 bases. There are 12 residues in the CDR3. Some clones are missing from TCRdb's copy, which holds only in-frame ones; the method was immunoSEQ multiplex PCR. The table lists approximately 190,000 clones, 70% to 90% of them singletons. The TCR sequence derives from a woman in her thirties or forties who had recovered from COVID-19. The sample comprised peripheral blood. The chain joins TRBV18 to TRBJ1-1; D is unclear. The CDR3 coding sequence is TGTGCCAGCTTCACCACTGACACTGAAGCTTTCTTT. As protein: CASFTTDTEAFF.